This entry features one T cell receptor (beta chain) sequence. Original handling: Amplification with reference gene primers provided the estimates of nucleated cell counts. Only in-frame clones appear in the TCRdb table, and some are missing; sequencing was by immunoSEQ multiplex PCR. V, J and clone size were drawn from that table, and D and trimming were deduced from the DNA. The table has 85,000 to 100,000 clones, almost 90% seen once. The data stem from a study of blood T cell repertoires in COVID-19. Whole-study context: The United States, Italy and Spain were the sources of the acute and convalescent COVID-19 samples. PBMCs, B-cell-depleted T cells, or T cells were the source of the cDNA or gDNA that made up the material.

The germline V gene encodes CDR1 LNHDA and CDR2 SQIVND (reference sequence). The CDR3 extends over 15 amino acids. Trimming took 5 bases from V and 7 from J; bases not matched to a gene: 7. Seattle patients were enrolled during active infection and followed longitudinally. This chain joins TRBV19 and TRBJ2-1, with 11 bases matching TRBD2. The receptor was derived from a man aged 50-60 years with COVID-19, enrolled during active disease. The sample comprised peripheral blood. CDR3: CASSSGLAVGNEQFF. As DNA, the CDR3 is TGTGCCAGTAGTTCGGGACTAGCGGTGGGGAATGAGCAGTTCTTC.